Here is one TCR beta chain with its context. After autologous stem cell transplantation all patients relapsed, and prior brentuximab vedotin exposure differed between cohorts. Trimming took 3 bases from V and 3 from J, leaving 20 bases between them. Germline V gene lookup returns CDR1 MDHEN and CDR2 SYDVKM. The CDR3 covers 17 residues. This specimen belongs to a study of PD-1 blockade in classical Hodgkin lymphoma. Profiled with immunoSEQ multiplex PCR; TCRdb holds only in-frame clones, not every one. The sample carries around 60,000 clones, more than 75% recorded once. Specimen: peripheral blood mononuclear cells (PBMCs), collected before the second cycle of nivolumab. V gene TRBV28 combines with J gene TRBJ1-1, with D perhaps matching TRBD1 (5 bases). The receptor was derived from a human donor with classical Hodgkin lymphoma. CDR3 amino acids: CASSLLLSLPGDTEAFF. In DNA, the CDR3 is TGTGCCAGCAGTTTGTTACTATCTCTCCCGGGGGACACTGAAGCTTTCTTT.